The 11 T cell receptor beta chains below all came from one sample that was sequenced in a study of long-term antiretroviral therapy in people with HIV. The run of the v3.0 immunoSEQ assay was at survey level. This table comes from immunoSEQ multiplex PCR, and its TCRdb copy is limited to in-frame clones, with some not included. The repertoire includes 15,000 or so clones, 70% to 80% of them detected once, and about 20% sits in the top ten. The sample here was unsorted PBMCs, taken 0.5 years before starting antiretroviral therapy. The receptors derive from a woman aged 40 to 49 with HIV.

The CDR3 DNA reads TGTGCCTGGGCCCCTACTAGGGAGCTGTTTTTT. It translates to CAWAPTRELFF. V usage is TRBV30 and J usage is TRBJ2-2, with D unresolved. Germline V CDR1 and CDR2: GTSNPN, SVGIG (reference sequence). The V gene lost 5 bases and the J gene lost 9 bases, with 10 bases spanning the gap. This CDR3 spans 11 amino acids. The full variable domain, with the rest looked up from reference TRBV30 and TRBJ2-2, is SQTIHQWPATLVQPVGSPLSLECTVEGTSNPNLYWYRQAAGRGLQLLFYSVGIGQISSEVPQNLSASRPQDRQFILSSKKLLLSDSGFYLCAWAPTRELFFGEGSRLTVL.

The V call is TRBV19, the J call TRBJ2-7; TRBD1 agrees at 10 bases. V lost 5 bases, J lost 3 bases, and 4 bases stayed unmatched. CDR3 length: 14 residues. Germline CDR1 reads LNHDA; CDR2 reads SQIVND (reference sequence). CDR3 region: CASSAGQGGYEQYF. CDR3 DNA: TGTGCCAGTAGTGCCGGACAGGGGGGCTACGAGCAGTACTTC.

The chain links TRBV10-3 to TRBJ1-5; a weak D match, TRBD1 (5 bases). The CDR3 is 13 residues long. The germline V and J ends were trimmed by 2 bases and 7 bases, with 9 bases remaining between them. Germline CDR1 is ENHRY and CDR2 is SYGVKD. The CDR3 spells CAISEGHQQPQHF. The CDR3, as DNA: TGTGCCATCAGTGAGGGACATCAGCAGCCCCAGCATTTT.

The chain couples TRBV2 to TRBJ2-2; tentative D call: TRBD2 (6 bases). Germline V gene data show CDR1 as SNHLY and CDR2 as FYNNEI. This CDR3 region has 15 residues. V was clipped by 4 bases and J by 6 bases, with 15 bases between them. The chain's CDR3 is CASSGRLASAGELFF. The CDR3 coding sequence is TGTGCCAGCAGTGGTAGGTTGGCTAGCGCCGGGGAGCTGTTTTTT.

The CDR3 is CASSAPSGSSIQYF. CDR3 nucleotides: TGTGCCAGCAGCGCACCTAGCGGGAGTAGCATTCAGTACTTC. The chain employs TRBV9 and TRBJ2-4; 10 nucleotides line up with TRBD2. The J segment lost 9 bases and the V segment lost 3 bases, leaving 6 bases of the junction unmatched. This CDR3 is 14 amino acids long. Germline CDR1 is SGDLS and CDR2 is YYNGEE. Using reference TRBV9 and TRBJ2-4 for the parts outside the CDR3, the full variable domain is DSGVTQTPKHLITATGQRVTLRCSPRSGDLSVYWYQQSLDQGLQFLIQYYNGEERAKGNILERFSAQQFPDLHSELNLSSLELGDSALYFCASSAPSGSSIQYFGAGTRLSVL.

V and J are TRBV5-4 and TRBJ1-5; D is perhaps TRBD1 (6 bases). Looked up from germline, CDR1 is SGHNT and CDR2 is YYREEE (reference sequence). V was shortened by 1 base and J by 2 bases, with 13 bases between the two germline ends. The CDR3 runs to 16 residues. For the CDR3, the DNA is TGTGCCAGCAGCTTGAATGGGGGGCTGGGCAATCAGCCCCAGCATTTT. It codes for CASSLNGGLGNQPQHF. Variable domain in full (rest from reference TRBV5-4 and TRBJ1-5): ETGVTQSPTHLIKTRGQQVTLRCSSQSGHNTVSWYQQALGQGPQFIFQYYREEENGRGNFPPRFSGLQFPNYSSELNVNALELDDSALYLCASSLNGGLGNQPQHFGDGTRLSIL.

The gene calls are TRBV19 and TRBJ1-2; D might be TRBD1 (6 bases). Germline V lookup: CDR1 LNHDA, CDR2 SQIVND (reference sequence). V lost 4 bases and J 7 bases, leaving 10 bases between the germline ends. The CDR3 sequence is 12 residues long. CDR3 protein: CASSTGAFGYTF. The CDR3 bases are TGTGCCAGTAGTACGGGGGCTTTTGGCTACACCTTC.

This clone was counted a few times. The gene calls are TRBV27 and TRBJ2-1, with 12 bases lining up with TRBD2. The CDR3 is 15 residues long. The V gene's germline CDR1 is MNHEY and CDR2 SMNVEV (reference sequence). V was pared by 2 bases and J by 8 bases, with 4 bases of the junction left unmatched. The CDR3 bases are TGTGCCAGCAGTTTACTAGCGGGAGGGGTGGATGAGCAGTTCTTC. This translates into CASSLLAGGVDEQFF.

The gene calls are TRBV7-9 and TRBJ1-4; D gene ambiguous. The CDR3 is 12 residues long. V shed 1 base and J shed 7 bases, with 4 bases lying between them. Germline V gives CDR1 SEHNR, CDR2 FQNEAQ (reference sequence). The CDR3 here is CASSLVGEKLFF. The CDR3 DNA is TGTGCCAGCAGCTTAGTTGGTGAAAAACTGTTTTTT.

The rearrangement joins TRBV30 to TRBJ2-7; TRBD1 agrees at 12 bases. CDR1 is GTSNPN and CDR2 is SVGIG in the germline V gene (reference sequence). Trimming cost V 4 bases and J 5 bases; bases outside gene matches: 6. This CDR3 has 14 residues. Here the CDR3 DNA reads TGTGCCTGGAATAGGGGACAGGGGGCTCACGAGCAGTACTTC. Encoded protein: CAWNRGQGAHEQYF.

The chain recombines TRBV7-9 with TRBJ1-2; TRBD1 matches at 12 bases. CDR1 SEHNR and CDR2 FQNEAQ come from the germline V gene (reference sequence). V shed 4 bases, J shed 4 bases, and the junction held 10 bases outside the gene matches. CDR3 length equals 17 residues. The CDR3 DNA reads TGTGCCAGCAGCTCCCCGACGGGGACAGGGGGCCGCTATGGCTACACCTTC. This gives the protein CASSSPTGTGGRYGYTF.